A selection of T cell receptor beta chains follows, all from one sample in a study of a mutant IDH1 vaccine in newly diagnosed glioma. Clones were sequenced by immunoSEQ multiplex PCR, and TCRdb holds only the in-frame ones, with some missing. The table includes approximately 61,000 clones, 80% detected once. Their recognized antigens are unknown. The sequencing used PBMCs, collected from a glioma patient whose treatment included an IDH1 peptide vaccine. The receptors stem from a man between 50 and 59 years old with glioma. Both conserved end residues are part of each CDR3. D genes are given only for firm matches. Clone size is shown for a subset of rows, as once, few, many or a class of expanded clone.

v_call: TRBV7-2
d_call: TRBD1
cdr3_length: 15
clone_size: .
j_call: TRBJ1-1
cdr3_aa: CASSLEGQVIGEAFF
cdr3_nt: TGTGCCAGCAGCTTAGAGGGACAGGTTATAGGTGAGGCTTTCTTT

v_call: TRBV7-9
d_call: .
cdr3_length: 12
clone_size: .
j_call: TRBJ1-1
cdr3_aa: CASSFQNTEAFF
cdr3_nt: TGTGCCAGCAGCTTCCAGAACACTGAAGCTTTCTTT

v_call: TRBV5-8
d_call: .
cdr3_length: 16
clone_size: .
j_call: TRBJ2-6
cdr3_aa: CASSTPRGSGANVLTF
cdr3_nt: TGTGCCAGCAGCACACCCCGGGGGTCGGGGGCCAACGTCCTGACTTTC

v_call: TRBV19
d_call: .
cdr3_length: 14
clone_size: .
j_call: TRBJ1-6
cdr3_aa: CASSIGGGDSPLHF
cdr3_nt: TGTGCCAGTAGTATAGGCGGGGGGGATTCACCCCTCCACTTT

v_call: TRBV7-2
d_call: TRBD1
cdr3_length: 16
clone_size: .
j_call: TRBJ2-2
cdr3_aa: CASSLGDRANTGELFF
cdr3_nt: TGTGCCAGCAGCTTAGGGGACAGGGCAAACACCGGGGAGCTGTTTTTT

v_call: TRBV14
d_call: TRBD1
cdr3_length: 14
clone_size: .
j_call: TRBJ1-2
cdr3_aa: CASSQTGFNYGYTF
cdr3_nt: TGTGCCAGCAGCCAGACAGGGTTTAACTATGGCTACACCTTC

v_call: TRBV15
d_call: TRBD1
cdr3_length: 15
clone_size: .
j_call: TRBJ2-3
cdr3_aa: CATSRGQGASDTQYF
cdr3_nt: TGTGCCACCAGCAGGGGACAGGGGGCGTCGGATACGCAGTATTTT

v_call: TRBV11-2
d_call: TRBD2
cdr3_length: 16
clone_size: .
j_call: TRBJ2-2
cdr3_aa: CASSFSTRGIPGELFF
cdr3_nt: TGTGCCAGCAGCTTTTCTACGCGGGGGATACCGGGGGAGCTGTTTTTT

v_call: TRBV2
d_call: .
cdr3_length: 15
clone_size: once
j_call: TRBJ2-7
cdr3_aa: CASRTSLAVYYEQYF
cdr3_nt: TGTGCCAGCAGAACCTCCCTCGCAGTTTACTACGAGCAGTACTTC

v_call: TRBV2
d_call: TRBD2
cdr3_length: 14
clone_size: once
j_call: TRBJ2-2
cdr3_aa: CASLAGGVTGELFF
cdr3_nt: TGTGCCAGTCTAGCGGGGGGGGTCACCGGGGAGCTGTTTTTT

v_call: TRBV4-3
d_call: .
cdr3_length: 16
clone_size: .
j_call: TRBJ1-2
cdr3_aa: CASSQDSGRGVYGYTF
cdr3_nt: TGCGCCAGCAGCCAAGATAGCGGGAGGGGAGTCTATGGCTACACCTTC

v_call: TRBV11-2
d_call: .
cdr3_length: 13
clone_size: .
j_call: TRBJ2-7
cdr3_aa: CASSFSSPYEQYF
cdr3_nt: TGTGCCAGCAGCTTCTCATCCCCCTACGAGCAGTACTTC

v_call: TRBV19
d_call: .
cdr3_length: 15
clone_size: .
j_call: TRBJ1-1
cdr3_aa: CASSATGYTNTEAFF
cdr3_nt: TGTGCCAGTAGTGCCACAGGGTACACGAACACTGAAGCTTTCTTT

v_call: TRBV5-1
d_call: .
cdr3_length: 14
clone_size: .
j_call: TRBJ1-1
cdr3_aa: CASSLSGVRTEAFF
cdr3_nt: TGCGCCAGCAGCTTGTCTGGGGTTCGGACTGAAGCTTTCTTT

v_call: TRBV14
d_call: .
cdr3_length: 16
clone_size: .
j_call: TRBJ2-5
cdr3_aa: CASSQDPNRYQETQYF
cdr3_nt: TGTGCCAGCAGCCAAGACCCCAACAGGTACCAAGAGACCCAGTACTTC

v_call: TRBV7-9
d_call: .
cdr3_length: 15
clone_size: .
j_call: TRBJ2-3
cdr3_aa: CASGGLSFSTDTQYF
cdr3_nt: TGTGCCAGCGGCGGACTATCCTTTAGCACAGATACGCAGTATTTT

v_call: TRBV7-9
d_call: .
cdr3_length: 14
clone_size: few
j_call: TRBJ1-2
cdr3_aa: CASSRTRGLEGYTF
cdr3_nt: TGTGCCAGCAGCCGCACTAGGGGCTTGGAGGGCTACACCTTC

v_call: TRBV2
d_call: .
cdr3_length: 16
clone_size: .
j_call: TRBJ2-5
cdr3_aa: CASSERQIRRGETQYF
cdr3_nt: TGTGCCAGCAGTGAGAGGCAGATACGGCGGGGAGAGACCCAGTACTTC

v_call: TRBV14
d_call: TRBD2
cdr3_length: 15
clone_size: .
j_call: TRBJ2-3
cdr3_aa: CASSQVSGAPDTQYF
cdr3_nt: TGTGCCAGCAGCCAAGTTAGCGGGGCCCCGGATACGCAGTATTTT

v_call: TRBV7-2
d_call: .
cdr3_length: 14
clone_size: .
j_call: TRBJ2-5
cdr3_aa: CASSFRDHKETQYF
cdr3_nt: TGTGCCAGCAGCTTCCGGGACCATAAAGAGACCCAGTACTTC

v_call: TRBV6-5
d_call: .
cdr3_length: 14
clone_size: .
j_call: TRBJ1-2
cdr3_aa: CASSVGGLRYGYTF
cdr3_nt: TGTGCCAGCTCCGTGGGGGGGCTACGCTATGGCTACACCTTC

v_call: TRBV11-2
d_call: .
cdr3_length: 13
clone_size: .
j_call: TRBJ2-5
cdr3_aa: CASSSIGRETQYF
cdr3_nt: TGTGCCAGCAGCTCCATTGGGAGGGAGACCCAGTACTTC

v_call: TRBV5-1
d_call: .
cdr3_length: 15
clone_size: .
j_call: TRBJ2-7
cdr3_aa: CASSLTGGTSYEQYF
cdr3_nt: TGCGCCAGCAGCTTGACGGGTGGGACCTCCTACGAGCAGTACTTC

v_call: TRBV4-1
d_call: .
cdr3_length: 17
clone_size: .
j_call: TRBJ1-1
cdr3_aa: CASSQVARARGNTEAFF
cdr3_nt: TGCGCCAGCAGCCAAGTAGCCAGGGCGCGAGGTAACACTGAAGCTTTCTTT

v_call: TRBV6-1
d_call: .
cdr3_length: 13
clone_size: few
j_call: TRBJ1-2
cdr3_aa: CASSEGQGGGYTF
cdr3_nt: TGTGCCAGCAGTGAAGGCCAGGGTGGTGGCTACACCTTC

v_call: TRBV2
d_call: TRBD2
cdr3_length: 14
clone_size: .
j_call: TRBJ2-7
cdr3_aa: CASSALAGEGEQYF
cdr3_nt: TGTGCCAGCAGTGCACTAGCGGGGGAAGGGGAGCAGTACTTC

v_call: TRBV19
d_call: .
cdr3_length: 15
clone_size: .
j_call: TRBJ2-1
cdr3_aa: CASTRGGSSYNEQFF
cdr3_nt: TGTGCCAGTACCCGTGGGGGTTCTTCCTACAATGAGCAGTTCTTC

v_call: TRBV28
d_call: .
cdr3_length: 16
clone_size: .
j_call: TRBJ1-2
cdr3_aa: CASSFIPGGTNYGYTF
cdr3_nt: TGTGCCAGCAGTTTCATCCCGGGAGGAACTAACTATGGCTACACCTTC